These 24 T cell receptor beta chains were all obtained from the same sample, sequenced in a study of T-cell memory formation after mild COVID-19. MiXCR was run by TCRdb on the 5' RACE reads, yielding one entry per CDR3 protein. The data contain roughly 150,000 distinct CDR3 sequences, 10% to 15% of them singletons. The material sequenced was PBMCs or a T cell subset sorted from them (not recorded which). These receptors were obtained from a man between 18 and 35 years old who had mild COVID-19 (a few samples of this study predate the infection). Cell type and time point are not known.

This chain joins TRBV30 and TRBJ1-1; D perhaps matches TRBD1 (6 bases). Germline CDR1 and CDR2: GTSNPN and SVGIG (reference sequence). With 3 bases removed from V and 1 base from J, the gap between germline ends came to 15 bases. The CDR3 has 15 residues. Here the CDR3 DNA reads TGTGCCTGGAGGATAGCCGGGACACCGAACACTGAAGCTTTCTTT. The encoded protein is CAWRIAGTPNTEAFF.

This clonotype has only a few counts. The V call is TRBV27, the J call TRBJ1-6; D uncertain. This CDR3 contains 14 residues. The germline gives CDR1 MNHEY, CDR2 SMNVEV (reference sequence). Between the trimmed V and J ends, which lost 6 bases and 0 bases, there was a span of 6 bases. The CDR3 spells CASRSGSYNSPLHF. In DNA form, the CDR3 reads TGTGCCAGCAGGTCCGGCTCCTATAATTCACCCCTCCACTTT.

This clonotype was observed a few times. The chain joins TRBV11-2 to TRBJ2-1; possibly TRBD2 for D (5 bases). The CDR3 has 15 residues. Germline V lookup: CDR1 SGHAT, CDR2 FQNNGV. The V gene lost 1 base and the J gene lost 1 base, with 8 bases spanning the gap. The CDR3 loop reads CASSLVSGSYNEQFF. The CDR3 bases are TGTGCCAGCAGCTTAGTGTCGGGGTCCTACAATGAGCAGTTCTTC.

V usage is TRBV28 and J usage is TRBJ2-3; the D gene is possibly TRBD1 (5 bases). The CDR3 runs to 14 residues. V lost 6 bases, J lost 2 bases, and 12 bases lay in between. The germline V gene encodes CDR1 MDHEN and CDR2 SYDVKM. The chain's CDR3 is CASSLGVITDTQYF. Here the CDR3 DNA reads TGTGCCAGCAGCTTAGGGGTGATCACAGATACGCAGTATTTT.

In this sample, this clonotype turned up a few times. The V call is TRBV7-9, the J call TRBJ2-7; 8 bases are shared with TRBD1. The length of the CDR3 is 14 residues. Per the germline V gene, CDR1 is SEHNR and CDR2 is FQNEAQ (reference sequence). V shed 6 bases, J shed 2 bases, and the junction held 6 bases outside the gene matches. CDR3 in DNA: TGTGCCAGCAGACCGACAGGGGCGGCCTACGAGCAGTACGTC. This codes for CASRPTGAAYEQYV.

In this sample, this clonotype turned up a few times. The CDR3 DNA reads TGTGCCAGCAGCTTAGGGGGGGCCGGCACGGGAGGTACGCAGTATTTT. It specifies CASSLGGAGTGGTQYF. This chain connects TRBV7-9 to TRBJ2-3; D possibly corresponds to TRBD2 (7 bases). CDR1 is SEHNR, CDR2 FQNEAQ, per germline (reference sequence). The V and J ends lost 1 base and 8 bases respectively, with 19 bases between them. The CDR3 spans 16 residues.

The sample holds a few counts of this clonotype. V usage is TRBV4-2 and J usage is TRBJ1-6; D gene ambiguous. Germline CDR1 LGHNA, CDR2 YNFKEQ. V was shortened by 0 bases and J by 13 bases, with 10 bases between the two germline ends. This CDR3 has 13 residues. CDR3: CASSQDLFNPLHF. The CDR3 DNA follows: TGTGCCAGCAGCCAAGATCTGTTCAACCCCCTCCACTTT.

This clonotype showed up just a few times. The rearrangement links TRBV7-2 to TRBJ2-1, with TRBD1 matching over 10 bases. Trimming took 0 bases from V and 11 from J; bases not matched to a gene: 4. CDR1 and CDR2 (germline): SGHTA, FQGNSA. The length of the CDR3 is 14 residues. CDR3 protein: CASSLAWGQGKQFF. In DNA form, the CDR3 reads TGTGCCAGCAGCTTAGCCTGGGGACAGGGGAAGCAGTTCTTC.

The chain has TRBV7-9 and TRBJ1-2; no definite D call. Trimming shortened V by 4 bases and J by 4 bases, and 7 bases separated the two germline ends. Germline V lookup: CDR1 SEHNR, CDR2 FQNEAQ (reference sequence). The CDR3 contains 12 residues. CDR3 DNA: TGTGCCAGCAGCTCAACACCCTATGGCTACACCTTC. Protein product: CASSSTPYGYTF.

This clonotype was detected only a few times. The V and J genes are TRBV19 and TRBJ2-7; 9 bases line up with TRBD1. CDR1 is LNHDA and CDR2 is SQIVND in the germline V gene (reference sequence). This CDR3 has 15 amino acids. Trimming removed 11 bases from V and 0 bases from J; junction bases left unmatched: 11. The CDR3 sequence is CASKGGQGFSYEQYF. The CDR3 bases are TGTGCCTCGAAAGGGGGACAGGGATTCTCCTACGAGCAGTACTTC.

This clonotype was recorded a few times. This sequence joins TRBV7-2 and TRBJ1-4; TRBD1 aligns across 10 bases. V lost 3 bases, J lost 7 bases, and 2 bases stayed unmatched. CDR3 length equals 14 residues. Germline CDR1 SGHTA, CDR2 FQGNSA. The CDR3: CASSFRDRGEKLFF. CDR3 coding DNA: TGTGCCAGCAGCTTCAGGGACAGGGGTGAAAAACTGTTTTTT.

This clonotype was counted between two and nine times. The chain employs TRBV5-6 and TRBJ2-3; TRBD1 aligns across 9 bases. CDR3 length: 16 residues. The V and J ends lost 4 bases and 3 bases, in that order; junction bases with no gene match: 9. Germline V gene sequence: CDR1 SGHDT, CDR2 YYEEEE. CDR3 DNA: TGTGCCAGCAGCCTGACCGGGACAGGGAGGACAGATACGCAGTATTTT. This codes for CASSLTGTGRTDTQYF.

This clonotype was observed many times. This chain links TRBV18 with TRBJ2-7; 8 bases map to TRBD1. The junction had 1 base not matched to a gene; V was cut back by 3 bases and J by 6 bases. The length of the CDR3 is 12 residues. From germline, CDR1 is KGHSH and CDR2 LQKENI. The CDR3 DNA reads TGTGCCAGCTCACCCGACAGGGGCGAGCAGTACGTC. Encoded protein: CASSPDRGEQYV.

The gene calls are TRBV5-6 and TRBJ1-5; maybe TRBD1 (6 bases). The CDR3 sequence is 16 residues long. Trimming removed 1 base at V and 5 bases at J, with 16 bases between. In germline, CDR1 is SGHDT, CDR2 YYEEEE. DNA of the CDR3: TGTGCCAGCAGCTTGTCCGCCGGGACACCAGATCAGCCCCAGCATTTT. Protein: CASSLSAGTPDQPQHF.

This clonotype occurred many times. Here the CDR3 reads CASSVSTSNEQFF. Written as DNA, the CDR3 is TGTGCCAGCAGCGTATCCACTAGCAATGAGCAGTTCTTC. The rearrangement links TRBV9 to TRBJ2-1; TRBD2 might be the D (5 bases). The V gene lost 1 base and the J gene lost 6 bases, with 8 bases spanning the gap. The germline V gene has CDR1 SGDLS and CDR2 YYNGEE. The CDR3 extends over 13 amino acids. The entire variable domain, with the rest obtained from reference TRBV9 and TRBJ2-1, is as follows: DSGVTQTPKHLITATGQRVTLRCSPRSGDLSVYWYQQSLDQGLQFLIQYYNGEERAKGNILERFSAQQFPDLHSELNLSSLELGDSALYFCASSVSTSNEQFFGPGTRLTVL.

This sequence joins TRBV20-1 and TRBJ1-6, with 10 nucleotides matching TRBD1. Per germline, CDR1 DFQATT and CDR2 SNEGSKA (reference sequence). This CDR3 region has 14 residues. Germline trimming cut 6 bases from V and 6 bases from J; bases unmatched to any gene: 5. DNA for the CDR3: TGCAGTGCGCTGGACAGGGGGTTTAATTCACCCCTCCACTTT. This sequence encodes CSALDRGFNSPLHF.

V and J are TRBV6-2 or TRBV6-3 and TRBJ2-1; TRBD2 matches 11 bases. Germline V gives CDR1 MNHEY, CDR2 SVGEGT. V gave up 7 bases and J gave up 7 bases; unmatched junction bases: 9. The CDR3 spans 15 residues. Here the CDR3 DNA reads TGTGCCAGCAAAGATAGCGGGGGGGCCAGTAATGAGCAGTTCTTC. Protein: CASKDSGGASNEQFF.

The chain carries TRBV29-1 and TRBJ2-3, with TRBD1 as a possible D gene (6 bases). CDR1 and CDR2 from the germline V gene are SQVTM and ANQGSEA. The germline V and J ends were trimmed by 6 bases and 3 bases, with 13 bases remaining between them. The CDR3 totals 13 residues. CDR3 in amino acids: CSVPGENTDTQYF. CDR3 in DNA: TGCAGCGTGCCAGGGGAAAATACAGATACGCAGTATTTT.

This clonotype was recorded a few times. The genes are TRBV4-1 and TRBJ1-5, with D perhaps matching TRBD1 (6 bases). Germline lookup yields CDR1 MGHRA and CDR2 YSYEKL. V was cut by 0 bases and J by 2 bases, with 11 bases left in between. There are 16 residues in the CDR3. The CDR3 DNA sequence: TGCGCCAGCAGCCAAGATGGGGGGCTAGGCAATCAGCCCCAGCATTTT. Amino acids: CASSQDGGLGNQPQHF.

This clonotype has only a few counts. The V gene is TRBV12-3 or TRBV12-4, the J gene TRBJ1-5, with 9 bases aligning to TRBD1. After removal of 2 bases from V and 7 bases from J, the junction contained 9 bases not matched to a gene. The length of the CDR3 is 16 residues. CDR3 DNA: TGTGCCAGCAGTTTAATCTACGGGACAGGGAGCCAGCCCCAGCATTTT. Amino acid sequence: CASSLIYGTGSQPQHF.

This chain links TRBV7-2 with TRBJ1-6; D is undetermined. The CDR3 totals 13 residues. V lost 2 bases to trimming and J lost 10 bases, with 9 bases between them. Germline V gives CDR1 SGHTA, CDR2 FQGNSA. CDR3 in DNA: TGTGCCAGCAGCTTAAGGGTGGGATCACCCCTCCACTTT. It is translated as CASSLRVGSPLHF.

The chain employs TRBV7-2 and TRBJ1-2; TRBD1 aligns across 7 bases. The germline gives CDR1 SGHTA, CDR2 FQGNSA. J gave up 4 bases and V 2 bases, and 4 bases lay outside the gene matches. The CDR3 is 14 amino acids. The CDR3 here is CASSLTHRGYGYTF. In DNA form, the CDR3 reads TGTGCCAGCAGCTTAACCCACAGGGGCTATGGCTACACCTTC.

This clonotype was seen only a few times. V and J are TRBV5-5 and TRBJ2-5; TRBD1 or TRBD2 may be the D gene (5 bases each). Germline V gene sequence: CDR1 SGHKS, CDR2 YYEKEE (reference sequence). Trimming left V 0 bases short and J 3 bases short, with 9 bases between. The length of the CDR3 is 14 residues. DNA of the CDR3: TGTGCCAGCAGCTTGGAGTGGGGGAAAGAGACCCAGTACTTC. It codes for CASSLEWGKETQYF.

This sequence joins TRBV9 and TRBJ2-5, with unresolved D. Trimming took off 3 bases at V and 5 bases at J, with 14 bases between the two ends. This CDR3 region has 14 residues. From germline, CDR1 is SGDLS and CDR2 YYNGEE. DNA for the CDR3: TGTGCCAGCAGCGCGACCCCCCGGTGGGAGACCCAGTACTTC. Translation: CASSATPRWETQYF.